The sequence of this T cell receptor beta chain was determined in a study of T cells after yellow fever vaccination. Study-level points and caveats: FACS-sorted repertoires could contain abundant clonotypes contaminating from the bulk population. Overall, a small share of clonotypes was seen in both CD4 and CD8 compartments.

This clonotype was detected a few times. Antigen specificity is unknown. With 8 bases removed from V and 2 bases from J, the gap between germline ends came to 7 bases. The germline gives CDR1 MDHEN, CDR2 SYDVKM. CDR3 length: 12 residues. Generation of TCR cDNA used 5'RACE template switching (which added a universal primer site and UMIs). Each CDR3 protein gets one entry after TCRdb re-called the 5' RACE reads with MiXCR. The sample has about 630,000 distinct CDR3 sequences; 12% are singletons. The starting material was PBMCs, obtained on the day of the yellow fever booster vaccination. The chain combines TRBV28 with TRBJ1-5; D call uncertain. This TCR was recovered from a young man who received the YFV17D yellow fever vaccine. CDR3 DNA: TGTGCCAGCCGTGGGGGCAATCAGCCCCAGCATTTT. It yields the protein CASRGGNQPQHF.